This paragraph covers one TCR beta chain sequence. Since a much larger clone is just one base distant, this may be a read error. CDR1 is MNHNS, CDR2 SASEGT, per germline. The CDR3 has 13 amino acids. Trimming took 4 bases from V and 11 from J; bases not matched to a gene: 9. The sample is drawn from a study of blood T cells in healthy people across ages. Together with a sample-barcoded 5' primer, a J-beta primer mix was included in a second PCR lasting about 7 to 11 cycles. One entry per CDR3 protein, called by TCRdb with MiXCR from the 5' RACE reads. The sample records 800,000 to 950,000 distinct CDR3 sequences, 25% to 30% being singletons. These data also featured in a second study, about T cells of mothers and their children. Per that paper: Pairs that are related and pairs that are unrelated have TCR recombination output shaped similarly by thymic selection.

This TCR derives from a woman aged 40-49 years in good health. The rearrangement uses TRBV6-1 and TRBJ2-5, with TRBD1 matching 8 bases. The specimen sequenced was blood. The CDR3 protein is CASSATGENEQYF. CDR3 coding DNA: TGTGCCAGCAGTGCGACAGGGGAAAATGAGCAGTACTTC.